This T cell receptor (beta chain) came from a study of vaccination and CD4 T cells after COVID-19. Study-level information: Overlapping spike pools from SARS-CoV-2 and HCoV-NL63, HCoV-OC43 and HCoV-229E served as culture stimuli.

This clonotype was detected a few times. Its antigen is not known. Sample treatment: approximately 10-day PBMC culture with coronavirus spike peptide pools or control peptides (ViraFEST assay). T cells were expanded with peptide pools, and expanded clonotypes were identified by TCR sequencing. Negative-selection isolation of CD4+ T cells was performed after ten to eleven days of culture. Germline V lookup: CDR1 SEHNR, CDR2 FQNEAQ (reference sequence). There are 14 residues in the CDR3. The V end was cut by 11 bases, the J end by 1 base, with 12 bases between. The Oncomine TCR Beta short-read assay was applied to DNA of cultured CD4+ T cells. In this case, cultured CD4+ T cells provided the extracted genomic DNA. TCRdb re-called the PCR reads through MiXCR, storing one row per CDR3 protein. Of under 4,500 distinct CDR3 sequences in the sample, 20% to 25% are singletons; the top ten hold roughly 17%.

The sample was CD4+ T cells from blood, cultured in vitro. The J gene is TRBJ2-6, the V gene TRBV7-9, with a possible D match to TRBD1 (6 bases). The receptor's source is a human donor who had recovered from COVID-19. The CDR3 loop is CAGQYESGANVLTF. The CDR3 DNA follows: TGTGCCGGACAGTACGAGTCTGGGGCCAACGTCCTGACTTTC.